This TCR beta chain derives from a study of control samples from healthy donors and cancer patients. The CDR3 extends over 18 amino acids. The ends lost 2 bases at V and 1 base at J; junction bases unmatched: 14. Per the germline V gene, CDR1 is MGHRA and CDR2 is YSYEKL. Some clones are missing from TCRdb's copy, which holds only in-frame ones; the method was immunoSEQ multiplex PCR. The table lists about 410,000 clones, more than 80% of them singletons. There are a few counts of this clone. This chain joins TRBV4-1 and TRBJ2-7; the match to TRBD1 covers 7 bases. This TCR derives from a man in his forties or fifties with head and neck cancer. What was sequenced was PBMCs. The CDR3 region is CASSQPRDSSNPSYEQYF. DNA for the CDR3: TGCGCCAGCAGCCAACCGAGGGACAGTTCCAACCCTTCCTACGAGCAGTACTTC.